This TCR beta chain derives from a study of blood T cell repertoires in COVID-19. Produced via immunoSEQ multiplex PCR; TCRdb's table is partial and in-frame only. The table lists about 150,000 clones, about nine tenths of them singletons. There are 12 residues in the CDR3. Trimming took 1 base from V and 8 from J, leaving 8 bases between them. In germline, CDR1 is MGHRA, CDR2 YSYEKL. The source of this sequence is a woman aged 55-70 years with active or convalescent COVID-19. What was sequenced was peripheral blood. The chain uses TRBV4-1 and TRBJ1-1; TRBD1 is a possible D gene (5 bases). This CDR3 reads CASSQVRGEAFF. In nucleotides, the CDR3 is TGCGCCAGCAGCCAAGTCCGGGGGGAAGCTTTCTTT.